Listed below are T cell receptor beta chains from one sample, sequenced in a study of shared clonotypes between healthy human individuals. The repertoire was sequenced with immunoSEQ multiplex PCR; TCRdb's copy has only in-frame clones and lacks some. In the table there are hundreds of thousands of clones, about 96% of which are singletons. The sample consisted of naive CD8+ T cells sorted from blood. The source of these receptors is a woman aged 25 to 39 in good health. The CDR3 runs from the conserved cysteine through the conserved F or W. D genes are given only for firm matches. A clone size is listed for some rows: how often the clone was seen (once, few, many), or a class if it is expanded.

j_gene | abundance | v_gene | d_gene | CDR3nt | CDR3aa
TRBJ2-3 | . | TRBV15 | . | TGTGCCACCAGCAGAGATTTTGCACAGGGCACAGATACGCAGTATTTT | CATSRDFAQGTDTQYF
TRBJ2-7 | . | TRBV4-1 | TRBD1 | TGCGCCAGCAGCCCGAGCGACAGGGGGCACGAGCAGTACTTC | CASSPSDRGHEQYF
TRBJ2-7 | . | TRBV19 | . | TGTGCCAGTAGTATGGTACAGGGAGGAACCTACGAGCAGTACTTC | CASSMVQGGTYEQYF
TRBJ1-1 | . | TRBV7-9 | TRBD1 | TGTGCCAGCAGCTTGGCAGGGGGAGGTGAAGCTTTCTTT | CASSLAGGGEAFF
TRBJ1-1 | . | TRBV15 | . | TGTGCCACCAGCAGGACTCCAGTGAACACTGAAGCTTTCTTT | CATSRTPVNTEAFF
TRBJ2-1 | . | TRBV10-2 | . | TGCGCCAGCAGTGAGTCAATTACCATGAGGTCTGGCTACAATGAGCAGTTCTTC | CASSESITMRSGYNEQFF
TRBJ2-7 | . | TRBV28 | TRBD2 | TGTGCCAGCAGGCCCCCGGGACTAACCGTCGAGCAGTACTTC | CASRPPGLTVEQYF
TRBJ1-2 | . | TRBV27 | TRBD1 | TGTGCCAGCAGTTTATTCCCGACAGGGTCCCCCTATGGCTACACCTTC | CASSLFPTGSPYGYTF
TRBJ1-5 | . | TRBV7-2 | . | TGTGCCAGCAGCACCGGGACGGGGGGTCAGCCCCAGCATTTT | CASSTGTGGQPQHF
TRBJ1-2 | . | TRBV27 | TRBD1 | TGTGCCAGCAGTTTTGGGCGGCAGGGGGCATATGGCTACACCTTC | CASSFGRQGAYGYTF
TRBJ1-4 | . | TRBV28 | . | TGTGCCAGCAGTTTACCTGGGGTTGAAAAACTGTTTTTT | CASSLPGVEKLFF
TRBJ1-2 | . | TRBV7-8 | TRBD1 | TGTGCCAGCAGCTTAGCGGGGACAGCAAAGGGCTATGGCTACACCTTC | CASSLAGTAKGYGYTF
TRBJ2-4 | . | TRBV2 | . | TGTGCCAGCAGTGACAAGGGCAGGGAGCCAAGGAACATTCAGTACTTC | CASSDKGREPRNIQYF
TRBJ2-7 | . | TRBV19 | TRBD1 | TGTGCCAGTACTCCCGGACAGGGGGCCTCCTACGAGCAGTACTTC | CASTPGQGASYEQYF
TRBJ2-1 | . | TRBV9 | TRBD2 | TGTGCCAGCAGCGCCCTGGTGACCCCGGGACTAGCGAACAATGAGCAGTTCTTC | CASSALVTPGLANNEQFF
TRBJ2-5 | once | TRBV10-3 | TRBD1 | TGTGCCATCAGTCCCGGGACAGGGTCCCAAGAGACCCAGTACTTC | CAISPGTGSQETQYF
TRBJ1-5 | . | TRBV19 | TRBD1 | TGTGCCAGTAGTATAGTAGGGGGGACAGGCGCTCAGCCCCAGCATTTT | CASSIVGGTGAQPQHF
TRBJ2-3 | . | TRBV7-9 | TRBD2 | TGTGCCAGCAGCTTACTAGCGGGAGGAACAGATACGCAGTATTTT | CASSLLAGGTDTQYF
TRBJ2-3 | once | TRBV27 | TRBD2 | TGTGCCCGCAGTTTATCTACTAGCGGGAGGCCCACAGATACGCAGTATTTT | CARSLSTSGRPTDTQYF
TRBJ2-3 | once | TRBV6-5 | TRBD2 | TGTGCCAGCAGCCATACTAGCGGAAGCACAGATACGCAGTATTTT | CASSHTSGSTDTQYF
TRBJ2-1 | . | TRBV28 | TRBD2 | TGTGCCAGCAGTACTATAGCGGGAGGGCGTGATGAGCAGTTCTTC | CASSTIAGGRDEQFF
TRBJ1-1 | . | TRBV27 | TRBD1 | TGTGCCAGCAGCCCGACAGGGGCGTACACTGAAGCTTTCTTT | CASSPTGAYTEAFF
TRBJ2-6 | once | TRBV27 | TRBD1 | TGTGCCAGCAGTCCCGGACAGGGGACCGGGGCCAACGTCCTGACTTTC | CASSPGQGTGANVLTF
TRBJ2-7 | once | TRBV25-1 | TRBD1 | TGTGCCAGCAGTGGGGTAAGGGGGCAAAGCTCCTACGAGCAGTACTTC | CASSGVRGQSSYEQYF
TRBJ2-1 | . | TRBV11-2 | . | TGTGCCAGCAGCTTAGGTTCCTCGGTCAATGAGCAGTTCTTC | CASSLGSSVNEQFF
TRBJ2-5 | . | TRBV9 | TRBD1 | TGTGCCAGCAGCCCCAGACAGGGTTTAGAGACCCAGTACTTC | CASSPRQGLETQYF
TRBJ2-1 | . | TRBV19 | . | TGTGCCAGTAGTATTATCCTAGTTTCCTACAATGAGCAGTTCTTC | CASSIILVSYNEQFF
TRBJ1-5 | . | TRBV7-9 | TRBD1 | TGTGCCAGCAGCTCTGAAACAGGGGGCAATCAGCCCCAGCATTTT | CASSSETGGNQPQHF
TRBJ1-2 | . | TRBV2 | . | TGTGCCAGCATTATGGGGGGCTATGGCTACACCTTC | CASIMGGYGYTF
TRBJ1-1 | . | TRBV30 | . | TGTGCCTGGGATAGGGGTTCTGAAGCTTTCTTT | CAWDRGSEAFF
TRBJ2-5 | . | TRBV7-9 | . | TGTGCCAGCAGCTTAGGGGTCGGAGGGGTGGAGACCCAGTACTTC | CASSLGVGGVETQYF
TRBJ1-1 | . | TRBV2 | . | TGTGCCAGCAGTGAATTGCTATTGAACACTGAAGCTTTCTTT | CASSELLLNTEAFF
TRBJ1-2 | . | TRBV7-9 | TRBD1 | TGTGCCAGCAGGGGACAGGGGCGGGATGGCTACACCTTC | CASRGQGRDGYTF
TRBJ2-3 | . | TRBV28 | . | TGTGCCAGCAGTCCAGGACATTACACAGATACGCAGTATTTT | CASSPGHYTDTQYF
TRBJ2-7 | . | TRBV2 | . | TGTGCCAGCAGCCGAATATTTGACAGTCCCAACGAGCAGTACTTC | CASSRIFDSPNEQYF
TRBJ2-7 | . | TRBV19 | . | TGTGCCAGTGCGCCGGGACTTCACTCCTACGAGCAGTACTTC | CASAPGLHSYEQYF
TRBJ2-3 | . | TRBV5-8 | . | TGTGCCAGCAGCTGGAGCAGGTGGGAAGCCAGCACAGATACGCAGTATTTT | CASSWSRWEASTDTQYF
TRBJ2-1 | . | TRBV30 | . | TGTGCCTGGCTGACGGGTTTTGCAGACAATGAGCAGTTCTTC | CAWLTGFADNEQFF
TRBJ2-1 | . | TRBV6-1 | TRBD2 | TGTGCCAGCAGTGAATTAGCTAGCGGGTGGAATGAGCAGTTCTTC | CASSELASGWNEQFF
TRBJ2-3 | once | TRBV4-1 | TRBD1 | TGCGCCAGCAGCCCGTCGGGGACAGGGCGCACAGATACGCAGTATTTT | CASSPSGTGRTDTQYF
TRBJ2-7 | . | TRBV19 | . | TGTGCCAGTAGTCCCCTGGATAGCGCATTCTACGAGCAGTACTTC | CASSPLDSAFYEQYF
TRBJ2-7 | . | TRBV28 | . | TGTGCCAGTAAGGACGGACGCTACGAGCAGTACTTC | CASKDGRYEQYF
TRBJ1-2 | . | TRBV5-5 | . | TGTGCCAGTGGGAGCTACACCTTC | CASGSYTF
TRBJ2-7 | . | TRBV20-1 | . | TGCAGTGCAAGCATCGGCGAGCAGTACTTC | CSASIGEQYF
TRBJ2-3 | . | TRBV27 | . | TGTGCCAGCAGTTTTGGAGGGGTCCGAAGCAATACGCAGTATTTT | CASSFGGVRSNTQYF